One sample yielded the 13 T cell receptor beta chains listed below, sequenced in a study of low-dose radiotherapy and immunotherapy resistance in tumors. Time point specified: before trial treatment. Primers used for first-strand cDNA, a TRAV- and TRBV-specific set, covered both alpha and beta chains. TCRs were amplified for roughly 22 PCR cycles with a constant-region primer and V-primer adapter. TCRdb ran MiXCR on the reads and lists one entry per CDR3 protein. The table shows 55,000 to 70,000 distinct CDR3 sequences, with around 27% occurring only once. The specimen comprised PBMCs, sampled before treatment. The receptors were sampled from a male donor with prostate cancer.

The rearrangement uses TRBV5-1 and TRBJ2-2, with D unresolved. V lost 3 bases, J lost 5 bases, and 14 bases lay in between. This CDR3 is 15 amino acids long. Germline lookup yields CDR1 SGHRS and CDR2 YFSETQ. The CDR3 DNA reads TGCGCCAGCAGCTCGGTCCTATCGAGTACCGGGGAGCTGTTTTTT. Its protein is CASSSVLSSTGELFF. The full variable domain, in which reference TRBV5-1 and TRBJ2-2 provide the parts outside the CDR3, is KAGVTQTPRYLIKTRGQQVTLSCSPISGHRSVSWYQQTPGQGLQFLFEYFSETQRNKGNFPGRFSGRQFSNSRSEMNVSTLELGDSALYLCASSSVLSSTGELFFGEGSRLTVL.

A remark on this clonotype: A read error likely explains this, since a far larger clone differs by one base. The rearrangement joins TRBV19 to TRBJ2-7; D tentatively fits TRBD1 or TRBD2 (5 bases each). The ends were cut back, 6 bases at V and 7 bases at J, with 34 bases in the middle. The CDR3 extends over 19 amino acids. Germline loops: CDR1 LNHDA, CDR2 SQIVND (reference sequence). CDR3 nucleotides: TGTGCCAGTAGCGCCCAATATGGGACCACCTATCGCTCCTACAATGAGCAGTACTTC. Translated: CASSAQYGTTYRSYNEQYF. Supplemented by reference TRBV19 and TRBJ2-7, the full variable domain reads DGGITQSPKYLFRKEGQNVTLSCEQNLNHDAMYWYRQDPGQGLRLIYYSQIVNDFQKGDIAEGYSVSREKKESFPLTVTSAQKNPTAFYLCASSAQYGTTYRSYNEQYFGPGTRLTVT.

This clonotype appeared many times. V and J are TRBV3-1 and TRBJ2-5, with unresolved D. Trimming cost V 2 bases and J 4 bases, with 8 bases left between them. Germline V gives CDR1 LGHDT, CDR2 YNNKEL (reference sequence). This CDR3 region has 13 residues. The CDR3: CASSQMPGETQYF. In DNA, the CDR3 is TGTGCCAGCAGCCAAATGCCCGGAGAGACCCAGTACTTC.

This clonotype was seen just once. The V call is TRBV6-8, the J call TRBJ2-7; the match to TRBD1 covers 11 bases. V dropped 6 bases and J dropped 3; count of bases not matched to a gene: 7. From germline, CDR1 is MNHGY and CDR2 SAAAGT. CDR3 size: 15 residues. CDR3 in amino acids: CASRAGQGAFYEQYF. The CDR3 DNA sequence: TGTGCCAGCAGGGCCGGACAGGGGGCCTTCTACGAGCAGTACTTC.

This clonotype has a count of ten or more. The chain employs TRBV4-2 and TRBJ1-5, with D possibly TRBD1 on 6 matching bases. Per the germline V gene, CDR1 is LGHNA and CDR2 is YNFKEQ. The CDR3 sequence is 15 residues long. Deletions cut 0 bases from V and 4 bases from J, with 10 bases between. This CDR3 is CASSQETGGNQPQHF. The CDR3 coding sequence is TGTGCCAGCAGCCAAGAGACAGGAGGAAATCAGCCCCAGCATTTT.

This clonotype has at least ten counts. The CDR3 nucleotides read TGTGCCAGCAGCCGAGCAGGGACGGAAGAGACCCAGTACTTC. Amino acids: CASSRAGTEETQYF. V is TRBV7-9 and J is TRBJ2-5, with D perhaps TRBD1 or TRBD2 (5 bases each). Germline V lookup: CDR1 SEHNR, CDR2 FQNEAQ (reference sequence). The CDR3 covers 14 residues. V lost 5 bases, J lost 3 bases, and 13 bases lay in between.

The rearrangement uses TRBV5-1 and TRBJ1-1; 8 bases map to TRBD1. V shed 4 bases, J shed 4 bases, and the junction held 9 bases outside the gene matches. From germline, CDR1 is SGHRS and CDR2 YFSETQ. The CDR3 totals 15 residues. The CDR3 loop reads CASSAQGGSSTEAFF. The CDR3 DNA follows: TGCGCCAGCAGCGCACAGGGGGGATCAAGCACTGAAGCTTTCTTT.

This clonotype has ten or more counts. The chain links TRBV18 to TRBJ1-2; tentatively, D is TRBD1 (5 bases). The CDR3 contains 14 residues. Germline assignment: CDR1 KGHSH and CDR2 LQKENI. V gave up 3 bases and J gave up 3 bases, with 11 bases separating them. The DNA for the CDR3 is TGTGCCAGCTCACCGCGCGGGACCGACTATGGCTACACCTTC. Encoded protein: CASSPRGTDYGYTF.

Ten or more counts support this clonotype. This chain joins TRBV20-1 and TRBJ1-2; the D gene is possibly TRBD1 (6 bases). The germline V gene has CDR1 DFQATT and CDR2 SNEGSKA (reference sequence). This CDR3 spans 10 amino acids. Trimming left V 6 bases short and J 8 bases short, with 10 bases between. CDR3 residues: CSAPGGGYTF. CDR3 bases: TGCAGTGCGCCGGGGGGCGGCTACACCTTC.

This clonotype came up a few times. The chain combines TRBV27 with TRBJ2-7; TRBD1 agrees at 7 bases. The germline V gene has CDR1 MNHEY and CDR2 SMNVEV (reference sequence). The trim removed 3 bases at V and 0 bases at J, leaving 2 bases unmatched. The CDR3 runs to 14 residues. The CDR3 DNA reads as TGTGCCAGCAGTTTTTCAGGGGGCTCCTACGAGCAGTACTTC. Amino acid sequence: CASSFSGGSYEQYF.

This clonotype showed up many times. The chain joins TRBV3-1 to TRBJ1-2; a weak D match, TRBD1 (6 bases). The CDR3 has 16 residues. CDR1 and CDR2 from the germline V gene are LGHDT and YNNKEL (reference sequence). V was shortened by 1 base and J by 8 bases, with 20 bases between the two germline ends. The CDR3 spells CASSQGRVRGGRGYTF. CDR3 nucleotides: TGTGCCAGCAGCCAAGGTAGAGTCAGGGGCGGAAGAGGCTACACCTTC.

Relative to its sample, this clonotype is medium-sized. This rearrangement joins TRBV28 to TRBJ1-6, with 8 bases lining up with TRBD1. The CDR3 sequence is 14 residues long. Germline loops: CDR1 MDHEN, CDR2 SYDVKM. The junction had 6 bases not matched to a gene; V was cut back by 7 bases and J by 7 bases. As DNA, the CDR3 is TGTGCCAGCAAGGCGACAGGGGAGAATTCACCCCTCCACTTT. Encoded protein: CASKATGENSPLHF. Together with reference TRBV28 and TRBJ1-6, the CDR3 gives the full variable domain: DVKVTQSSRYLVKRTGEKVFLECVQDMDHENMFWYRQDPGLGLRLIYFSYDVKMKEKGDIPEGYSVSREKKERFSLILESASTNQTSMYLCASKATGENSPLHFGNGTRLTVT.

This clonotype occurred many times. This chain connects TRBV7-2 to TRBJ2-1; TRBD2 aligns across 8 bases. After removal of 5 bases from V and 7 bases from J, the junction contained 25 bases not matched to a gene. Germline V gives CDR1 SGHTA, CDR2 FQGNSA. This CDR3 is 20 amino acids long. The DNA for the CDR3 is TGTGCCAGCAGCCCATCGCTAGGGACTAGATCTAGTTACGGCGGAAATGAGCAGTTCTTC. Its protein is CASSPSLGTRSSYGGNEQFF.